This is a list of T cell receptor beta chains from one sample in a study of T-cell memory formation after mild COVID-19. TCRdb re-called the 5' RACE reads with MiXCR, one entry per CDR3 protein. The profile shows 250,000 to 300,000 distinct CDR3 sequences, 15% to 20% of them singletons. Sequenced input: PBMCs or a T cell subset sorted from them (not recorded which). Receptors originate from a man in his late teens or twenties who had mild COVID-19 (a few samples of this study predate the infection). Cell type and time point are not known. CDR3s include the opening cysteine and the closing phenylalanine or tryptophan. Clone size is stated in some rows and not others, as once, few, many or a class when expanded.

abundance: many
v_gene: TRBV5-5
j_gene: TRBJ1-4
CDR3aa: CASSLTGQGVQKLFF

abundance: NA
v_gene: TRBV7-3
j_gene: TRBJ2-2
CDR3aa: CASSFSPGALTGELFF

abundance: NA
v_gene: TRBV7-3
j_gene: TRBJ2-1
CDR3aa: CASSLRSRTYNEQFF

abundance: few
v_gene: TRBV9
j_gene: TRBJ1-2
CDR3aa: CASSVATAGPGGYTF

abundance: few
v_gene: TRBV7-9
j_gene: TRBJ2-1
CDR3aa: CASSLAGTHEQFF

abundance: many
v_gene: TRBV7-2
j_gene: TRBJ2-4
CDR3aa: CASSFRDGQNIQYF

abundance: few
v_gene: TRBV9
j_gene: TRBJ1-1
CDR3aa: CASSVVGSPLNTEAFF

abundance: few
v_gene: TRBV25-1
j_gene: TRBJ2-3
CDR3aa: CASTAGGRGTDTQYF

abundance: NA
v_gene: TRBV5-6
j_gene: TRBJ2-1
CDR3aa: CASRPLGQSSYNEQFF

abundance: NA
v_gene: TRBV27
j_gene: TRBJ2-2
CDR3aa: CASSLSREQANTGELFF

abundance: few
v_gene: TRBV9
j_gene: TRBJ2-5
CDR3aa: CASSTIPSSGYQETQYF

abundance: few
v_gene: TRBV25-1
j_gene: TRBJ1-4
CDR3aa: CASSWSDEKLFF

abundance: few
v_gene: TRBV9
j_gene: TRBJ1-4
CDR3aa: CASSVGNRSESPNEKLFF

abundance: few
v_gene: TRBV5-1
j_gene: TRBJ2-1
CDR3aa: CASSFWLKEGNEQFF

abundance: many
v_gene: TRBV2
j_gene: TRBJ2-1
CDR3aa: CATPGQAANEQFF

abundance: many
v_gene: TRBV27
j_gene: TRBJ1-5
CDR3aa: CASVGASNQPQHF

abundance: many
v_gene: TRBV7-9
j_gene: TRBJ2-2
CDR3aa: CASSLALISGELFF

abundance: few
v_gene: TRBV5-1
j_gene: TRBJ1-2
CDR3aa: CASRGTGPHGYTF

abundance: NA
v_gene: TRBV7-2
j_gene: TRBJ2-2
CDR3aa: CASSLPGTPITTGELFF

abundance: NA
v_gene: TRBV7-9
j_gene: TRBJ1-5
CDR3aa: CASSDPGQLRFDGNQPQHF

abundance: NA
v_gene: TRBV30
j_gene: TRBJ1-1
CDR3aa: CAWDLTTEAFF

abundance: NA
v_gene: TRBV6-2/TRBV6-3
j_gene: TRBJ2-5
CDR3aa: CASSPGQTQYF

abundance: few
v_gene: TRBV7-2
j_gene: TRBJ2-3
CDR3aa: CASRSSGGHPDTQYF

abundance: few
v_gene: TRBV5-6
j_gene: TRBJ2-1
CDR3aa: CASSLFQREFF

abundance: few
v_gene: TRBV20-1
j_gene: TRBJ2-3
CDR3aa: CSAQAILAGVTDTQYF

abundance: NA
v_gene: TRBV4-1
j_gene: TRBJ1-3
CDR3aa: CASSRGSTIYF

abundance: few
v_gene: TRBV5-1
j_gene: TRBJ2-3
CDR3aa: CASSRRTNSRYTDTQYF

abundance: NA
v_gene: TRBV2
j_gene: TRBJ1-1
CDR3aa: CASTPPEGMGTEAFF

abundance: NA
v_gene: TRBV20-1
j_gene: TRBJ1-4
CDR3aa: CSAANRGLYEKLFF

abundance: NA
v_gene: TRBV12-3/TRBV12-4
j_gene: TRBJ2-5
CDR3aa: CASSPHELAGGPQETQYF

abundance: NA
v_gene: TRBV4-1
j_gene: TRBJ2-3
CDR3aa: CASSQDVVGTQYF

abundance: few
v_gene: TRBV20-1
j_gene: TRBJ2-2
CDR3aa: CSVGTLTGELFF

abundance: NA
v_gene: TRBV7-6
j_gene: TRBJ1-1
CDR3aa: CASSPDAGNTEAFF

abundance: many
v_gene: TRBV6-5
j_gene: TRBJ2-3
CDR3aa: CASSYQLAGASDTQYF

abundance: few
v_gene: TRBV4-2
j_gene: TRBJ1-6
CDR3aa: CASSQEGQGVTPLHF

abundance: few
v_gene: TRBV4-3
j_gene: TRBJ1-4
CDR3aa: CASSQQQGRSEKLFF

abundance: NA
v_gene: TRBV15
j_gene: TRBJ2-1
CDR3aa: CATSLKGTGTGSREQFF

abundance: NA
v_gene: TRBV3-1
j_gene: TRBJ1-1
CDR3aa: CASSPNMYPFVNTEAFF

abundance: many
v_gene: TRBV7-8
j_gene: TRBJ2-2
CDR3aa: CASSGSGGAETGELFF

abundance: NA
v_gene: TRBV5-6
j_gene: TRBJ2-4
CDR3aa: CASSLMDLANIQYF

abundance: NA
v_gene: TRBV4-1
j_gene: TRBJ1-1
CDR3aa: CASSGVGRSYTEAFF

abundance: many
v_gene: TRBV4-1
j_gene: TRBJ2-3
CDR3aa: CASSQEPGPSTDTQYF

abundance: few
v_gene: TRBV7-2
j_gene: TRBJ2-5
CDR3aa: CASSSGASGTGTQYF

abundance: NA
v_gene: TRBV21-1
j_gene: TRBJ1-1
CDR3aa: CASSKAWTANTEAFF

abundance: few
v_gene: TRBV5-1
j_gene: TRBJ2-3
CDR3aa: CASSYSGGGADTQYF

abundance: few
v_gene: TRBV7-6
j_gene: TRBJ2-1
CDR3aa: CASSLLRQAGYNEQFF